One and the same sample provided the 27 T cell receptor beta chains below, sequenced in a study of blood T cell dynamics during melanoma immunotherapy (dated by TCRdb to the early 2020s). Reading the label with the study, this specimen's time point is: week 3, after first cycle of checkpoint inhibitor. Libraries were made using the immunoSEQ multiplex PCR assay. TCRdb re-hosts the immuneACCESS table, in-frame sequences only. Its copies lack some clones; in the studies checked, an unresolved V gene accounts for under half of them, and the cause for the rest is not known. Across this sample there are roughly 6,800 clones, with more than 75% seen only once. The top ten clones comprise about 14% of the sample. Source: blood, taken from a patient treated with checkpoint blockade. The source of these receptors is a human donor with melanoma.

This chain joins TRBV9 and TRBJ2-7, with 8 bases identical to TRBD2. The CDR3 is made up of 15 amino acids. The trim removed 0 bases at V and 7 bases at J, leaving 9 bases unmatched. Germline loops: CDR1 SGDLS, CDR2 YYNGEE. This CDR3 is CASSVAAGGDGEQYF. DNA of the CDR3: TGTGCCAGCAGCGTAGCGGCGGGGGGAGATGGGGAGCAGTACTTC.

The rearrangement joins TRBV6-6 to TRBJ2-5; D gene uncertain. Germline CDR1 MNHNY, CDR2 SVGAGI (reference sequence). The CDR3 is made up of 11 amino acids. Trimming removed 2 bases from V and 8 bases from J, with 6 bases in between. The CDR3 reads CASSYQLTQYF. DNA of the CDR3: TGTGCCAGCAGTTACCAACTCACCCAGTACTTC.

The chain employs TRBV27 and TRBJ2-7, with TRBD2 identical over 7 bases. Looked up from germline, CDR1 is MNHEY and CDR2 is SMNVEV (reference sequence). The CDR3 covers 14 residues. J was trimmed by 0 bases and V by 5 bases; bases with no gene match: 4. CDR3 in amino acids: CASSTAGDSYEQYF. CDR3 DNA: TGTGCCAGCAGTACGGCGGGGGACTCCTACGAGCAGTACTTC.

The J gene is TRBJ1-1, the V gene TRBV2; D is possibly TRBD1 (6 bases). The CDR3 loop spans 13 amino acids. V lost 8 bases and J lost 8, with 18 bases in between. CDR1 and CDR2 (germline): SNHLY, FYNNEI. The CDR3 bases are TGTGCCAGCTCGCGGGACAATGGGGTGGAAGCTTTCTTT. Translating gives CASSRDNGVEAFF. The variable domain in full, with the rest retrieved from reference TRBV2 and TRBJ1-1, is EPEVTQTPSHQVTQMGQEVILRCVPISNHLYFYWYRQILGQKVEFLVSFYNNEISEKSEIFDDQFSVERPDGSNFTLKIRSTKLEDSAMYFCASSRDNGVEAFFGQGTRLTVV.

This CDR3 is CASSKGLMNTEAFF. For the CDR3, the DNA is TGTGCCAGCAGCAAGGGACTTATGAACACTGAAGCTTTCTTT. The chain links TRBV21-1 to TRBJ1-1. TRBV21-1 is a recognized pseudogene. This CDR3 region has 14 residues.

Written as DNA, the CDR3 is TGTGCCAGCAGTGAGTCGGGGCTCTACGCGCAGTACTTC. This gives the protein CASSESGLYAQYF. The chain recombines TRBV6-1 with TRBJ2-5; TRBD1 or TRBD2 may be the D gene (5 bases each). This CDR3 comprises 13 residues. CDR1 MNHNS and CDR2 SASEGT come from the germline V gene. Trimming left V 3 bases short and J 11 bases short, with 16 bases between.

V and J are TRBV5-1 and TRBJ2-7; a possible D gene is TRBD1 (5 bases). V lost 0 bases and J lost 7, with 14 bases in between. This CDR3 is 14 amino acids long. CDR1 SGHRS and CDR2 YFSETQ come from the germline V gene. The CDR3 is CASSLGQSRGEQYF. CDR3 sequence (DNA): TGCGCCAGCAGCTTGGGACAGTCCCGTGGGGAGCAGTACTTC.

The J gene is TRBJ1-2, the V gene TRBV7-3, with 10 bases that match TRBD1. V lost 5 bases to trimming and J lost 8 bases; unmatched junction nucleotides: 20. Germline loops: CDR1 SGHTA, CDR2 FQGTGA. The length of the CDR3 is 18 residues. The chain's CDR3 is CASSPDPGTGVLRGGYTF. CDR3 DNA: TGTGCCAGCAGCCCCGACCCCGGGACAGGGGTACTAAGAGGCGGCTACACCTTC.

This clone was observed a single time. The V gene is TRBV4-1, the J gene TRBJ2-7; D is ambiguous. CDR3 length: 16 residues. V was cut by 2 bases and J by 2 bases, with 16 bases left in between. Germline lookup yields CDR1 MGHRA and CDR2 YSYEKL. This chain's CDR3 is CASSQLPGSEAYEQYF. CDR3 in DNA: TGCGCCAGCAGCCAACTGCCCGGGTCTGAAGCCTACGAGCAGTACTTC.

V and J are TRBV7-8 and TRBJ1-6; D uncertain. Germline V gives CDR1 SGHVS, CDR2 FQNEAQ. The V end was cut by 4 bases, the J end by 0 bases, with 10 bases between. The CDR3 is 16 amino acids. The CDR3 protein is CASSSQASSYNSPLHF. CDR3 nucleotides: TGTGCCAGCAGCTCGCAAGCGAGCTCCTATAATTCACCCCTCCACTTT.

V and J are TRBV11-2 and TRBJ1-3; D is ambiguous. The V gene lost 0 bases and the J gene lost 6 bases, with 12 bases spanning the gap. Germline values: CDR1 SGHAT, CDR2 FQNNGV. CDR3 length equals 15 residues. The CDR3 coding sequence is TGTGCCAGCAGCTTAGAGGCGGGCATACCAAACACCATATATTTT. Its translation is CASSLEAGIPNTIYF.

The chain recombines TRBV28 with TRBJ2-5, with no clear D. Germline CDR1 is MDHEN and CDR2 is SYDVKM. The CDR3 spans 11 residues. V was cut by 6 bases and J by 5 bases, with 7 bases left in between. Here the CDR3 reads CASSPSETQYF. The CDR3 nucleotides are TGTGCCAGCAGCCCAAGTGAGACCCAGTACTTC.

The V call is TRBV5-1, the J call TRBJ1-2; D might be TRBD1 (5 bases). The CDR3 extends over 14 amino acids. The germline gives CDR1 SGHRS, CDR2 YFSETQ. Trimming stripped 5 bases from V and 0 bases from J, with 11 bases between. CDR3 amino acids: CASRTGQANYGYTF. CDR3 nucleotides: TGCGCCAGCAGAACCGGACAAGCTAACTATGGCTACACCTTC.

This clone was seen a handful of times. The rearrangement joins TRBV7-9 to TRBJ2-1, with 9 bases that match TRBD1. The length of the CDR3 is 15 residues. V shed 4 bases, J shed 7 bases, and the junction held 8 bases outside the gene matches. Germline-derived CDR1 and CDR2 are SEHNR and FQNEAQ (reference sequence). For the CDR3, the DNA is TGTGCCAGCAGCTCGACAGGGGGTGATTGGAATGAGCAGTTCTTC. Translating gives CASSSTGGDWNEQFF.

The CDR3 loop is CASSSGTVINQPQHF. The CDR3 coding sequence is TGTGCCAGCAGTTCCGGGACCGTAATCAATCAGCCCCAGCATTTT. The V and J genes are TRBV5-8 and TRBJ1-5; D perhaps matches TRBD1 (5 bases). Germline-derived CDR1 and CDR2 are SGHTS and YDEGEE. The V end lost 5 bases, the J end lost 3 bases, and 15 bases lay between the germline ends. The CDR3 sequence is 15 residues long.

The chain carries TRBV28 and TRBJ1-2, with D hard to call. Germline CDR1 MDHEN, CDR2 SYDVKM. Trimming took 5 bases from V and 0 from J, leaving 10 bases between them. CDR3 length: 14 residues. The CDR3 DNA reads as TGTGCCAGCAGTACCACACAGACTAACTATGGCTACACCTTC. Translating it yields CASSTTQTNYGYTF.

J is TRBJ2-3 and V is TRBV5-6; D is unclear. CDR1 SGHDT and CDR2 YYEEEE come from the germline V gene. The V end lost 0 bases, the J end lost 0 bases, and 17 bases lay between the germline ends. The CDR3 contains 18 residues. As DNA, the CDR3 is TGTGCCAGCAGCTTGGCCGATTGGGGTTTGGGTAGCACAGATACGCAGTATTTT. This sequence encodes CASSLADWGLGSTDTQYF.

V gene TRBV7-2 combines with J gene TRBJ2-5, with D perhaps matching TRBD1 (6 bases). From germline, CDR1 is SGHTA and CDR2 FQGNSA. Deletions cut 3 bases from V and 2 bases from J, with 10 bases between. The CDR3 spans 14 residues. The CDR3 coding sequence is TGTGCCAGCAGCTTCAGGGGCGAGCAAGAGACCCAGTACTTC. This codes for CASSFRGEQETQYF.

The chain has TRBV7-9 and TRBJ1-4; maybe TRBD1 (5 bases). V lost 8 bases and J 11 bases, leaving 12 bases between the germline ends. This CDR3 comprises 11 residues. The germline gives CDR1 SEHNR, CDR2 FQNEAQ (reference sequence). The CDR3 DNA sequence: TGTGCCAGCCTTGCGGCAGGGAAACTGTTTTTT. This translates into CASLAAGKLFF.

Notes on this clone: Since a much larger clone is just one base distant, this may be a read error. The V gene is TRBV5-1, the J gene TRBJ1-1, with a weak D call TRBD1 (5 bases). Per germline, CDR1 SGHRS and CDR2 YFSETQ. The CDR3 runs 14 residues. Trimming left V 1 base short and J 1 base short, with 8 bases between. The CDR3 region is CASSLMDKNTEAFF. Here the CDR3 DNA reads TGCGCCAGCAGCTTGATGGACAAGAACACTGAAGCTTTCTTT.

This chain uses TRBV6-5 with TRBJ2-7; the match to TRBD1 covers 9 bases. In germline, CDR1 is MNHEY, CDR2 SVGAGI. The CDR3 spans 13 residues. The J segment lost 6 bases and the V segment lost 11 bases, leaving 11 bases of the junction unmatched. The CDR3 is CAAHPGQGIEQYF. In DNA, the CDR3 is TGTGCCGCCCACCCGGGACAGGGAATCGAGCAGTACTTC.

This clone was detected only a few times. V and J are TRBV30 and TRBJ2-7; TRBD1 aligns across 11 bases. V lost 5 bases to trimming and J lost 7 bases; unmatched junction nucleotides: 4. Germline CDR1 GTSNPN, CDR2 SVGIG (reference sequence). The CDR3 loop spans 12 amino acids. CDR3 in amino acids: CAWGQGAGEQYF. DNA of the CDR3: TGTGCCTGGGGACAGGGGGCGGGTGAGCAGTACTTC.

This clone came up a few times. The rearrangement joins TRBV7-9 to TRBJ2-2; 8 nucleotides align to TRBD1. Trimming took 5 bases from V and 4 from J; bases not matched to a gene: 6. The CDR3 spans 15 residues. From germline, CDR1 is SEHNR and CDR2 FQNEAQ (reference sequence). Written as DNA, the CDR3 is TGTGCCAGCAGCGAAGGACAGGGTGGCACCGGGGAGCTGTTTTTT. This gives the protein CASSEGQGGTGELFF.

V usage is TRBV5-5 and J usage is TRBJ2-1, with D maybe TRBD2 (6 bases). Germline assignment: CDR1 SGHKS and CDR2 YYEKEE (reference sequence). The germline V and J ends were trimmed by 3 bases and 5 bases, with 12 bases remaining between them. The CDR3 totals 14 residues. CDR3 sequence reads: CASSWGLDDNEQFF. The DNA of the CDR3 is TGTGCCAGCAGCTGGGGACTGGACGACAATGAGCAGTTCTTC.

This clone showed up just once. The rearrangement joins TRBV6-1 to TRBJ2-3; TRBD2 matches at 12 bases. Unmatched junction bases numbered 3, after V lost 6 bases and J lost 2 bases. The CDR3 sequence is 15 residues long. Germline-derived CDR1 and CDR2 are MNHNS and SASEGT. CDR3 sequence reads: CASSRLAGVTDTQYF. The CDR3, as DNA: TGTGCCAGCAGCCGACTAGCGGGGGTCACAGATACGCAGTATTTT.

The chain couples TRBV2 to TRBJ2-3, with a possible D match to TRBD2 (5 bases). CDR1 is SNHLY, CDR2 FYNNEI, per germline. The CDR3 loop spans 14 amino acids. Trimming shortened V by 5 bases and J by 4 bases, and 13 bases separated the two germline ends. CDR3 sequence: CASSPPGGSDTQYF. The CDR3, as DNA: TGTGCCAGCAGTCCTCCAGGCGGGTCAGATACGCAGTATTTT.

The count of this clone is one. This chain joins TRBV5-5 and TRBJ2-7; D not certain. This CDR3 is built from 11 residues. Germline-derived CDR1 and CDR2 are SGHKS and YYEKEE (reference sequence). Trimming removed 3 bases at V and 0 bases at J, with 1 base between. The CDR3 spells CASSYSYEQYF. CDR3 sequence (DNA): TGTGCCAGCAGCTACTCCTACGAGCAGTACTTC.